These 23 T cell receptor beta chains originate from one sample sequenced in a study of human T cells and chemical hapten exposure. As for time point: healthy volunteer bleed at 6 weeks. RNA extraction used unfractionated whole blood as the source of total RNA. TCRdb re-analysed the RACE reads in MiXCR, keeping a single row per CDR3 protein. The table includes 65,000 to 80,000 distinct CDR3 sequences, roughly 8.7% detected once. Sequencing was performed on whole blood. The source is a male donor in good health. Some clones in this sample may be carry-over from other donors' samples.

This clonotype occurred many times. The chain is built from TRBV7-8 and TRBJ2-7; tentatively, D is TRBD2 (5 bases). V lost 6 bases, J lost 4 bases, and 10 bases lay in between. The CDR3 consists of 12 residues. Germline assignment: CDR1 SGHVS and CDR2 FQNEAQ. As DNA, the CDR3 is TGTGCCAGCAGTCCCGGGGATTACGAGCAGTACTTC. Protein sequence: CASSPGDYEQYF. Complete variable domain (other parts from reference TRBV7-8 and TRBJ2-7): GAGVSQSPRYKVAKRGQDVALRCDPISGHVSLFWYQQALGQGPEFLTYFQNEAQLDKSGLPSDRFFAERPEGSVSTLKIQRTQQEDSAVYLCASSPGDYEQYFGPGTRLTVT.

This chain joins TRBV20-1 and TRBJ1-1; no firm D call. The length of the CDR3 is 13 residues. The V and J ends lost 5 bases and 5 bases respectively, with 15 bases between them. Germline CDR1 DFQATT, CDR2 SNEGSKA (reference sequence). CDR3 loop: CSAPKAPRTEAFF. DNA of the CDR3: TGCAGTGCTCCTAAGGCTCCGAGGACTGAAGCTTTCTTT.

This clonotype has ten or more counts. CDR3 coding DNA: TGTGCCAGCAGCTTAAATCGCCAAGAGACCCAGTACTTC. It encodes CASSLNRQETQYF. This chain uses TRBV7-6 with TRBJ2-5; D is unclear. The CDR3 is 13 amino acids. V shed 2 bases and J shed 1 base, with 5 bases lying between them. Germline CDR1 SGHVS, CDR2 FNYEAQ.

This chain joins TRBV25-1 and TRBJ1-1; maybe TRBD1 (5 bases). The CDR3 runs to 13 residues. Trimming took off 8 bases at V and 2 bases at J, with 12 bases between the two ends. Germline V gene sequence: CDR1 MGHDK, CDR2 SYGVNS. CDR3 protein: CASSAGPNTEAFF. The CDR3 coding sequence is TGTGCCAGCTCCGCAGGGCCAAACACTGAAGCTTTCTTT.

The genes are TRBV27 and TRBJ2-7; the D gene could be TRBD1 or TRBD2 (5 bases each). From germline, CDR1 is MNHEY and CDR2 SMNVEV (reference sequence). The germline V and J ends were trimmed by 3 bases and 0 bases, with 6 bases remaining between them. The CDR3 is 13 amino acids. CDR3 amino acids: CASSLGDSYEQYF. Here the CDR3 DNA reads TGTGCCAGCAGTTTGGGGGACTCCTACGAGCAGTACTTC.

This clonotype was detected a few times. This chain links TRBV29-1 with TRBJ2-4, with 11 bases lining up with TRBD2. The CDR3 contains 17 residues. Unmatched junction bases numbered 10, after V lost 6 bases and J lost 0 bases. CDR1 and CDR2 (germline): SQVTM, ANQGSEA. The CDR3 sequence: CSVELAGASLAKNIQYF. The DNA of the CDR3 is TGCAGCGTAGAACTAGCGGGAGCCTCCCTAGCCAAAAACATTCAGTACTTC.

This clonotype was observed at least ten times. The rearrangement joins TRBV2 to TRBJ1-1; 7 bases fit TRBD1. The V gene end was trimmed by 8 bases and the J gene end by 0 bases; junction bases not matched to a gene: 6. The CDR3 consists of 14 residues. The germline V gene encodes CDR1 SNHLY and CDR2 FYNNEI. The CDR3 DNA reads TGTGCCAGCGGACGGACAGGCTTGAACACTGAAGCTTTCTTT. This encodes CASGRTGLNTEAFF. Supplemented by reference TRBV2 and TRBJ1-1, the full variable domain reads EPEVTQTPSHQVTQMGQEVILRCVPISNHLYFYWYRQILGQKVEFLVSFYNNEISEKSEIFDDQFSVERPDGSNFTLKIRSTKLEDSAMYFCASGRTGLNTEAFFGQGTRLTVV.

This clonotype was seen many times. The J gene is TRBJ2-7, the V gene TRBV7-6; TRBD2 agrees at 9 bases. This CDR3 contains 17 residues. V trimming: 5 bases; J trimming: 3 bases; junction bases outside the gene matches: 14. Germline CDR1 reads SGHVS; CDR2 reads FNYEAQ. For the CDR3, the DNA is TGTGCCAGCAGCCCAGGACTAGCGCCACCCTCAGTCTACGAGCAGTACTTC. Encoded protein: CASSPGLAPPSVYEQYF.

As for this clonotype: This sequence may be a read error, since a much larger clone differs from it by one base. The chain links TRBV6-6 to TRBJ1-5, with TRBD1 matching 7 bases. TRBJ2-3 matches the DNA end more closely, so the J call is doubtful. The CDR3 totals 15 residues. Germline V lookup: CDR1 MNHNY, CDR2 SVGAGI (reference sequence). CDR3 DNA sequence: TGTGCCAGCAACCTACAGGGGACGGGAAGTCAGCCCCAGTATTTT. It codes for CASNLQGTGSQPQYF.

The chain uses TRBV11-2 and TRBJ1-1, with 8 bases fitting TRBD1. V dropped 5 bases and J dropped 4; count of bases not matched to a gene: 9. Germline V gene lookup returns CDR1 SGHAT and CDR2 FQNNGV. This CDR3 contains 15 residues. The CDR3 here is CASSAGQGLGTEAFF. The CDR3 region has the DNA TGTGCCAGCAGCGCCGGACAGGGCTTGGGCACTGAAGCTTTCTTT.

In this sample, this clonotype turned up a few times. This chain joins TRBV7-8 and TRBJ2-1; D remains unclear. The length of the CDR3 is 15 residues. The V gene's germline CDR1 is SGHVS and CDR2 FQNEAQ. V dropped 3 bases and J dropped 5 bases, with 14 bases sitting between them. CDR3 sequence (DNA): TGTGCCAGCAGCTTTCCGGATTTTCCGAACAATGAGCAGTTCTTC. Its translation: CASSFPDFPNNEQFF. Full variable domain (outside the CDR3, taken from reference TRBV7-8 and TRBJ2-1): GAGVSQSPRYKVAKRGQDVALRCDPISGHVSLFWYQQALGQGPEFLTYFQNEAQLDKSGLPSDRFFAERPEGSVSTLKIQRTQQEDSAVYLCASSFPDFPNNEQFFGPGTRLTVL.

This clonotype was observed a few times. The chain recombines TRBV12-3 or TRBV12-4 with TRBJ1-5; possible D gene TRBD1, 5 bases. The CDR3 runs 14 residues. V lost 5 bases, J lost 7 bases, and 15 bases lay in between. The DNA for the CDR3 is TGTGCCAGCAGTCCAGGACATCGGGGGCAGCCCCAGCATTTT. Translation: CASSPGHRGQPQHF.

This clonotype was seen a handful of times. The rearrangement links TRBV29-1 to TRBJ2-3, with D unresolved. Trimming removed 4 bases from V and 0 bases from J, with 8 bases in between. Germline assignment: CDR1 SQVTM and CDR2 ANQGSEA. The CDR3 is 13 amino acids. The CDR3 is CSVGGRSTDTQYF. The CDR3 DNA sequence: TGCAGCGTTGGAGGTCGGAGCACAGATACGCAGTATTTT.

The rearrangement uses TRBV6-1 and TRBJ1-1, with 10 bases identical to TRBD1. This CDR3 region has 15 residues. Germline CDR1 is MNHNS and CDR2 is SASEGT. Trimming took 7 bases from V and 5 from J; bases not matched to a gene: 10. CDR3 amino acids: CASTGTGELVTEAFF. DNA of the CDR3: TGTGCCAGCACCGGGACAGGGGAGTTGGTGACTGAAGCTTTCTTT.

In its sample, this clonotype was seen a few times. The chain carries TRBV10-3 and TRBJ2-5, with 15 nucleotides matching TRBD2. The CDR3 contains 17 residues. Germline V CDR1 and CDR2: ENHRY, SYGVKD. The V gene end was trimmed by 6 bases and the J gene end by 1 base; junction bases not matched to a gene: 6. As DNA, the CDR3 is TGTGCCATCAGCCTTGGGACTAGCGGGGGGATCCAAGAGACCCAGTACTTC. Translation: CAISLGTSGGIQETQYF.

This clonotype was picked up a small number of times. The rearrangement joins TRBV20-1 to TRBJ2-3, with 9 bases aligning to TRBD2. Germline V gene data show CDR1 as DFQATT and CDR2 as SNEGSKA (reference sequence). Trimming cost V 4 bases and J 4 bases; bases outside gene matches: 12. The CDR3 length is 16 residues. As DNA, the CDR3 is TGCAGTGCTATAGGGGGGGTAGCGGGAGATCCAGATACGCAGTATTTT. Amino acid sequence: CSAIGGVAGDPDTQYF.

This clonotype has just a few counts. The rearrangement links TRBV27 to TRBJ2-7; the D gene is possibly TRBD2 (5 bases). With 6 bases removed from V and 0 bases from J, the gap between germline ends came to 15 bases. Germline CDR1 reads MNHEY; CDR2 reads SMNVEV (reference sequence). The CDR3 extends over 15 amino acids. The CDR3 spells CASSTRAGSSYEQYF. DNA for the CDR3: TGTGCCAGCAGCACAAGGGCTGGGAGCTCCTACGAGCAGTACTTC.

To note about this clonotype: A read error may be the cause here, since a much bigger clone is one base away. The rearrangement joins TRBV7-6 to TRBJ2-2; D is perhaps TRBD1 or TRBD2 (5 bases each). Germline loops: CDR1 SGHVS, CDR2 FNYEAQ. The CDR3 runs 12 residues. Trimming removed 5 bases at V and 8 bases at J, with 9 bases between. CDR3 sequence reads: CASSMRGGELFF. In DNA form, the CDR3 reads TGTGCCAGCAGCATGAGGGGTGGGGAGCTGTTTTTT.

This clonotype occurred many times. The V call is TRBV7-6, the J call TRBJ2-3; D is perhaps TRBD1 (6 bases). The ends were cut back, 2 bases at V and 1 base at J, with 13 bases in the middle. The CDR3 loop spans 16 amino acids. Germline values: CDR1 SGHVS, CDR2 FNYEAQ. CDR3 in amino acids: CASSLNGGAGTDTQYF. The CDR3 region has the DNA TGTGCCAGCAGCTTAAATGGGGGCGCGGGCACAGATACGCAGTATTTT.

This clonotype was found a few times. The gene calls are TRBV6-6 and TRBJ1-1; D uncertain. This CDR3 is 14 amino acids long. The germline gives CDR1 MNHNY, CDR2 SVGAGI (reference sequence). Deletions cut 5 bases from V and 0 bases from J, with 10 bases between. The CDR3 here is CASSEDWLNTEAFF. In DNA, the CDR3 is TGTGCCAGCAGTGAGGACTGGCTGAACACTGAAGCTTTCTTT.

This clonotype was found many times. This rearrangement joins TRBV11-1 to TRBJ2-1; 7 nucleotides line up with TRBD2. The CDR3 sequence is 15 residues long. The germline gives CDR1 SGHAT, CDR2 FQDESV (reference sequence). With V trimmed by 3 bases and J by 6 bases, 8 bases remained unmatched. CDR3: CASSFGLREGNEQFF. The CDR3 DNA reads as TGTGCCAGCAGCTTTGGACTCAGGGAGGGCAATGAGCAGTTCTTC. The full variable domain, completed using reference TRBV11-1 and TRBJ2-1, is EAEVAQSPRYKITEKSQAVAFWCDPISGHATLYWYRQILGQGPELLVQFQDESVVDDSQLPKDRFSAERLKGVDSTLKIQPAELGDSAMYLCASSFGLREGNEQFFGPGTRLTVL.

V gene TRBV27 combines with J gene TRBJ2-3; D not certain. Germline V CDR1 and CDR2: MNHEY, SMNVEV (reference sequence). The CDR3 is made up of 16 amino acids. Trimming stripped 2 bases from V and 8 bases from J, with 20 bases between. CDR3 residues: CASSLRMGSNGRTQYF. The CDR3 bases are TGTGCCAGCAGTTTAAGAATGGGCAGTAATGGGCGTACGCAGTATTTT.

This clonotype occurred a few times. J is TRBJ1-1 and V is TRBV6-2 or TRBV6-3; D gene uncertain. The length of the CDR3 is 15 residues. Germline CDR1 reads MNHEY; CDR2 reads SVGEGT. Trimming removed 2 bases at V and 6 bases at J, with 16 bases between. The CDR3 spells CASSYKRSGGAEAFF. In DNA form, the CDR3 reads TGTGCCAGCAGTTACAAGCGGAGCGGAGGCGCTGAAGCTTTCTTT.